This T cell receptor beta chain was sequenced in a study of molecular identifiers for immune sequencing clone quantification. Overall study context: Four portions were sequenced after RNA from approximately 20,000 or 98,000 naive CD8 cells was split five ways in replicates. The study's findings and limits: With a barcode shared among identical TCR molecules, highly expanded clone sizes could be underestimated.

CD8+CD4-CCR7+CD45RA+ sorting gave the naive CD8 T cells. TCRdb redid the calling of the PCR reads with MiXCR, one entry per CDR3 protein. There are around 480,000 distinct CDR3 sequences in the sample; around 25% occur only once, and around 0.78% lies in the top ten. Germline V gene data show CDR1 as LGHNA and CDR2 as YSLEER. CDR3 size: 15 residues. V gave up 4 bases and J gave up 0 bases; unmatched junction bases: 5. As concerns this clonotype: As yet, its antigen is unknown.

This clonotype originated in a human donor in good health. Some libraries in this study had Jurkat cell RNA spiked in. The chain is built from TRBV4-3 and TRBJ1-1; 7 positions agree with TRBD1. The sequenced sample consisted of naive CD8+ T cells from blood, with Jurkat cell RNA spiked in. Subset noted: FACS-sorted CD8+CD4-CCR7+CD45RA+ naive T cells. CDR3 in amino acids: CASSPDQGVNTEAFF. The CDR3 DNA sequence: TGCGCCAGCAGCCCAGATCAGGGGGTGAACACTGAAGCTTTCTTT.